This T cell receptor beta chain stems from a study of blood T cells in healthy people across ages. General study points: Higher naive T cell percentage went strongly together with higher TCR beta diversity.

Through a sample-barcoded 5' primer and a J-beta primer mix, a second PCR was run for about 6 to 12 cycles. TCRdb redid the calling of the 5' RACE reads with MiXCR, one entry per CDR3 protein. Found here are over 600,000 distinct CDR3 sequences, about 56% of them singletons; the top ten hold around 25%. Germline assignment: CDR1 LGHNA and CDR2 YNFKEQ. Trimming took 0 bases from V and 8 from J, leaving 19 bases between them. The CDR3 length is 16 residues. A remark on this clonotype: No antigen is known for it.

The receptor's source is a middle-aged man in good health. Sequences were obtained from blood. V usage is TRBV4-2 and J usage is TRBJ1-2; TRBD1 is a possible D gene (5 bases). The CDR3 coding sequence is TGTGCCAGCAGCCAAGATCCTGACAGTGCCCTCGGAGGCTACACCTTC. Amino acid sequence: CASSQDPDSALGGYTF.